Given below is one T cell receptor beta chain in context. The data were taken from a study of T cells after somatic rescue of genetic block. The assay was immunoSEQ multiplex PCR, and TCRdb's table has in-frame clones only and misses some. The data show 60,000 to 90,000 clones, with approximately 90% seen just once and 2.5% to 3% held by the top ten. V lost 2 bases to trimming and J lost 1 base, with 6 bases between them. The CDR3 runs to 13 residues. Per the germline V gene, CDR1 is SGHRS and CDR2 is YFSETQ. Sequencing was performed on peripheral blood mononuclear cells (PBMCs). The V gene is TRBV5-1, the J gene TRBJ1-1; D is uncertain. The clonotype comes from a man in his thirties or forties. The CDR3 here is CASSFTENTEAFF. The CDR3 DNA follows: TGCGCCAGCAGCTTCACAGAGAACACTGAAGCTTTCTTT. The full variable domain, rest sourced from reference TRBV5-1 and TRBJ1-1, is KAGVTQTPRYLIKTRGQQVTLSCSPISGHRSVSWYQQTPGQGLQFLFEYFSETQRNKGNFPGRFSGRQFSNSRSEMNVSTLELGDSALYLCASSFTENTEAFFGQGTRLTVV.